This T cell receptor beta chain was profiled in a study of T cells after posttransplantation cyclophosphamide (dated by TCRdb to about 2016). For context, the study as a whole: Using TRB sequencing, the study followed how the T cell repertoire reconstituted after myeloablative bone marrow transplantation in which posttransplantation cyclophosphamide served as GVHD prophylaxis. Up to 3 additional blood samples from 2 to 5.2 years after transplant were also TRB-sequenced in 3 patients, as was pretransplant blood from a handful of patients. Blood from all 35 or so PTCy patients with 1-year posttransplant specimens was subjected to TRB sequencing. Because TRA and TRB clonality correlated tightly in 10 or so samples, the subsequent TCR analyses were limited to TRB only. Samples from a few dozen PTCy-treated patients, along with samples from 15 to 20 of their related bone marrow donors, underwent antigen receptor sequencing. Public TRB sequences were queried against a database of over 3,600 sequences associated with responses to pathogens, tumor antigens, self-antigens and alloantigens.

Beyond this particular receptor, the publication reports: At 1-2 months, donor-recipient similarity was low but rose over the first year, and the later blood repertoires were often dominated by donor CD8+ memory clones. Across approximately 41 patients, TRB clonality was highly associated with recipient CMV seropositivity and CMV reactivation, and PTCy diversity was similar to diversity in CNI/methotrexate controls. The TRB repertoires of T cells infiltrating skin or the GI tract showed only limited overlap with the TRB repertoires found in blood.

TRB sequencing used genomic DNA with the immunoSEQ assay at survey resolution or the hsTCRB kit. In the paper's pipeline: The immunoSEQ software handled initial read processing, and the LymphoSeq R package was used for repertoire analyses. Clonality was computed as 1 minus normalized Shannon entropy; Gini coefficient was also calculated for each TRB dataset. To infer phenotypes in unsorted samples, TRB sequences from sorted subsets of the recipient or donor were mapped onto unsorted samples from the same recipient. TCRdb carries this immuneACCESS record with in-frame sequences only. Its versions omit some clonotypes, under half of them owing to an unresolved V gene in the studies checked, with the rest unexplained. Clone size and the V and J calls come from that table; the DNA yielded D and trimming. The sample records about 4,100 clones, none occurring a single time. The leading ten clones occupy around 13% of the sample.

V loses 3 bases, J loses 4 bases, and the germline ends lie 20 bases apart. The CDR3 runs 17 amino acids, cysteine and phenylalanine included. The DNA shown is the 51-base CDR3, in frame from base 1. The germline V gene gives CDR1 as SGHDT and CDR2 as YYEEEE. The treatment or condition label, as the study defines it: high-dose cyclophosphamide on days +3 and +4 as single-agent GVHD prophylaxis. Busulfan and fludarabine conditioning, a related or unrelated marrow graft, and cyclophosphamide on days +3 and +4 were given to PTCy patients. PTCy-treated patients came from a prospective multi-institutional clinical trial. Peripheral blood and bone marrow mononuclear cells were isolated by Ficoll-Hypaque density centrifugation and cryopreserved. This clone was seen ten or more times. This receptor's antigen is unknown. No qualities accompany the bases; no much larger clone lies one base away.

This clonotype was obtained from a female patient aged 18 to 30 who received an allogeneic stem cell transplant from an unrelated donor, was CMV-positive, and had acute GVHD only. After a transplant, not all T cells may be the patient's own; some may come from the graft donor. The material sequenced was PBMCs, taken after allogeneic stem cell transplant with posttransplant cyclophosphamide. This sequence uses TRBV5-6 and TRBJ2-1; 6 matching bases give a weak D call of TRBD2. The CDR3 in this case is CASSSKWGENLYNEQFF. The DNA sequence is TGTGCCAGCAGCTCAAAGTGGGGGGAGAACCTTTACAATGAGCAGTTCTTC.